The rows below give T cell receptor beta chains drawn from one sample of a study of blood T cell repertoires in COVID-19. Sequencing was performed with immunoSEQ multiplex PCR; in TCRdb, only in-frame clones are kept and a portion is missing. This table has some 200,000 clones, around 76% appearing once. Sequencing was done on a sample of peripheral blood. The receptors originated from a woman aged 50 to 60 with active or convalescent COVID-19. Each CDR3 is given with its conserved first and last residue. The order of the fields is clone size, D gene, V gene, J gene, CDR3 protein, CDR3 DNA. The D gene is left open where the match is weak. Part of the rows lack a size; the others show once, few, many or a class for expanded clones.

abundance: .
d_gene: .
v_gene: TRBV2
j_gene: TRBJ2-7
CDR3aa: CASRSPGPYEQYF
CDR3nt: TGTGCCAGCAGGAGCCCAGGGCCGTACGAGCAGTACTTC

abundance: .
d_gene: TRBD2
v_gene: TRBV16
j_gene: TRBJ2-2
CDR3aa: CASSRGRLAAGELFF
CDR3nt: TGTGCCAGCAGTCGGGGAAGACTAGCTGCCGGGGAGCTGTTTTTT

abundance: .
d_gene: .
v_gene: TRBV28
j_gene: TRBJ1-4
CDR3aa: CASSSPGGLNEKLFF
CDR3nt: TGTGCCAGCAGTTCCCCGGGGGGCCTTAATGAAAAACTGTTTTTT

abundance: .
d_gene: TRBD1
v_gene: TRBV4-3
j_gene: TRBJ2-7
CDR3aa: CASSQGRGSSEQYF
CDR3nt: TGCGCCAGCAGCCAAGGCAGGGGGTCCTCCGAGCAGTACTTC

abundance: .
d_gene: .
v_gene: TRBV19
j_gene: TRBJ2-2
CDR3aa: CASSRLQGSSGELFF
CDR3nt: TGTGCCAGTAGTAGGTTACAGGGTTCCTCCGGGGAGCTGTTTTTT

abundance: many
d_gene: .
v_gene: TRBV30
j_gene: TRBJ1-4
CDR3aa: CAWRPPGEKLFF
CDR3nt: TGTGCCTGGAGGCCTCCGGGAGAAAAACTGTTTTTT

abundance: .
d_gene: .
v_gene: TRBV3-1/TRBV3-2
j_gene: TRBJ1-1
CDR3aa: CASSQGRVNTEAFF
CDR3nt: TGTGCCAGCAGCCAGGGCAGGGTGAACACTGAAGCTTTCTTT

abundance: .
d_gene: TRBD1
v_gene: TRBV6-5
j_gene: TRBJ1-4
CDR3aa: CASRWTGEPNEKLFF
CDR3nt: TGTGCCAGCAGATGGACAGGGGAGCCTAATGAAAAACTGTTTTTT

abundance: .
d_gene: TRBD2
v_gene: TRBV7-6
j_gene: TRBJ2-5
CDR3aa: CASSLAGTSEWRETQYF
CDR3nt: TGTGCCAGCAGCTTAGCCGGGACTAGCGAGTGGAGGGAGACCCAGTACTTC

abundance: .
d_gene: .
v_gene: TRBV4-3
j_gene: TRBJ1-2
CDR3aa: CASSQGTRGGYTF
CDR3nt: TGCGCCAGCAGCCAAGGGACCAGGGGAGGCTACACCTTC

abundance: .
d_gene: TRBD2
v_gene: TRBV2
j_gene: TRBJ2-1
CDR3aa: CASSEEAGGYNEQFF
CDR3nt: TGTGCCAGCAGTGAAGAAGCGGGGGGGTACAATGAGCAGTTCTTC

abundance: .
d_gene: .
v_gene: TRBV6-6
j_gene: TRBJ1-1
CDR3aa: CACRQLNTEAFF
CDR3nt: TGTGCCTGTAGACAGTTGAACACTGAAGCTTTCTTT

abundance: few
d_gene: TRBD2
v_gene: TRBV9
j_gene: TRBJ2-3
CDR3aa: CASSSYSLAGGTDTQYF
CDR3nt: TGTGCCAGCAGCTCCTACTCCCTAGCGGGGGGCACAGATACGCAGTATTTT

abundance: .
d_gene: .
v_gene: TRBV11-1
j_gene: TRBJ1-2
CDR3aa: CASSLVGGGYGYTF
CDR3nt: TGTGCCAGCAGCTTAGTTGGAGGAGGCTATGGCTACACCTTC

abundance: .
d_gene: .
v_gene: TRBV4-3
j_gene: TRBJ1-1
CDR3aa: CASNQARVTTEAFF
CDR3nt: TGCGCCAGCAACCAAGCCAGGGTGACCACTGAAGCTTTCTTT

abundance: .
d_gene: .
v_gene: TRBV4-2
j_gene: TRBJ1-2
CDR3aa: CASSQDMGGRGYTF
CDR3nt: TGTGCCAGCAGCCAAGATATGGGGGGTCGTGGCTACACCTTC

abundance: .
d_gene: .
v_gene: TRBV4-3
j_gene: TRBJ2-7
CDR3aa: CASSPRVDIQYEQYF
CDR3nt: TGCGCCAGCAGCCCCCGGGTGGACATTCAATACGAGCAGTACTTC

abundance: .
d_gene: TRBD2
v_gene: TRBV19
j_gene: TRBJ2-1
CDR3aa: CASSISGGLHNEQFF
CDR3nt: TGTGCCAGTAGTATTAGCGGGGGCCTTCACAATGAGCAGTTCTTC

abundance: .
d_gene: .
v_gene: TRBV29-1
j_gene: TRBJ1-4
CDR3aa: CSAGEGKLFF
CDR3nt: TGCAGCGCAGGGGAGGGCAAACTGTTTTTT

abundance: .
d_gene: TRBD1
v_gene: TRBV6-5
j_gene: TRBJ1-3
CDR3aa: CASNRGLRNTIYF
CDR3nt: TGTGCCAGCAACAGGGGGTTAAGAAACACCATATATTTT

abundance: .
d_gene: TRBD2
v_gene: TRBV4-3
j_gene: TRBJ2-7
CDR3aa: CASSPGLAGAPTYEQYF
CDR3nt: TGCGCCAGCAGCCCGGGACTAGCGGGGGCCCCAACCTACGAGCAGTACTTC

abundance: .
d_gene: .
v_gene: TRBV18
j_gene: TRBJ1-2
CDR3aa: CASSSRDTYGYTF
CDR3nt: TGTGCCAGCTCCTCCCGGGACACCTATGGCTACACCTTC

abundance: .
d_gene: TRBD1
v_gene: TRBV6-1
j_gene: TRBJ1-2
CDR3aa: CASSERDRGYLRYGYTF
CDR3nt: TGTGCCAGCAGTGAACGGGACAGGGGTTACCTTCGGTATGGCTACACCTTC

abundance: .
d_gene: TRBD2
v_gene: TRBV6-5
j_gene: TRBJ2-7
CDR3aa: CASSYRTSGRGEQYF
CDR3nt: TGTGCCAGCAGTTACCGGACTAGCGGGAGAGGCGAGCAGTACTTC

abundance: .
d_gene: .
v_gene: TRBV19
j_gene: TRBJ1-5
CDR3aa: CASSTGVRQPQHF
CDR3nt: TGTGCCAGTAGTACGGGAGTGCGTCAGCCCCAGCATTTT

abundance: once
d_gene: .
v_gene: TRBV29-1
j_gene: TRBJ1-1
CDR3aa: CSVESPLSGTEAFF
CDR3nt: TGCAGCGTTGAATCCCCGTTATCGGGCACTGAAGCTTTCTTT

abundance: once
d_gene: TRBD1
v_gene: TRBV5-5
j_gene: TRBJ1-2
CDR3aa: CASSLARTGGDGYTF
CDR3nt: TGTGCCAGCAGCTTGGCACGGACAGGGGGTGATGGCTACACCTTC

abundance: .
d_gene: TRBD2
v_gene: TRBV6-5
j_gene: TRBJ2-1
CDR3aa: CASSRGLAGLNEQFF
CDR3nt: TGTGCCAGCAGTCGAGGACTAGCGGGGTTAAATGAGCAGTTCTTC

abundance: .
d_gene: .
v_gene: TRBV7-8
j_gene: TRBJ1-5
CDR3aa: CASSLVGGYNQPQHF
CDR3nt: TGTGCCAGCAGCTTAGTGGGGGGGTACAATCAGCCCCAGCATTTT

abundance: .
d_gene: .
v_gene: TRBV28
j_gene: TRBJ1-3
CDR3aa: CASSSNSGRPGNTIYF
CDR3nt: TGTGCCAGCAGCTCCAATTCGGGTAGGCCGGGAAACACCATATATTTT

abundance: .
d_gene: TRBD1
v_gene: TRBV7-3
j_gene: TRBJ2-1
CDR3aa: CASSSDRGNEQFF
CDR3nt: TGTGCCAGCAGCTCTGACAGGGGCAATGAGCAGTTCTTC

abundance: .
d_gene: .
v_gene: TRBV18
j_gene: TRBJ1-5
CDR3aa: CASSPFEGSNQPQHF
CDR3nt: TGTGCCAGCTCACCTTTCGAGGGTAGCAATCAGCCCCAGCATTTT

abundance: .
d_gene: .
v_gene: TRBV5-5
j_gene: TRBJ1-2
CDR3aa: CASSLLDSAGYTF
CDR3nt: TGTGCCAGCAGCTTGTTGGACAGCGCGGGCTACACCTTC

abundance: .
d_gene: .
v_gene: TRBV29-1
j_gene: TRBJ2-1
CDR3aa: CSVEGLSNEQFF
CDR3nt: TGCAGCGTTGAAGGTTTGAGTAATGAGCAGTTCTTC

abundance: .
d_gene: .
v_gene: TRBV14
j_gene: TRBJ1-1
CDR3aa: CASSQGRYTEAFF
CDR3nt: TGTGCCAGCAGCCAGGGGCGATACACTGAAGCTTTCTTT

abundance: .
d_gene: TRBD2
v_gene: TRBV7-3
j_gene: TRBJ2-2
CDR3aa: CASSWTSGGELFF
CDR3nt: TGTGCCAGCAGCTGGACTAGCGGCGGGGAGCTGTTTTTT

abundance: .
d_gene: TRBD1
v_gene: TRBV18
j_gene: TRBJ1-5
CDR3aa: CASSPLGGRDQPQHF
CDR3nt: TGTGCCAGCTCACCATTAGGGGGCAGGGACCAGCCCCAGCATTTT

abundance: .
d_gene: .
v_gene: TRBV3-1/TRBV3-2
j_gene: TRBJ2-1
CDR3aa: CASSQDLGPNEQFF
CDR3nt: TGTGCCAGCAGCCAAGATCTGGGCCCCAATGAGCAGTTCTTC

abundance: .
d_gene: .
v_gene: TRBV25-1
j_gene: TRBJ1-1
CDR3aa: CASSESLGAPEAFF
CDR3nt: TGTGCCAGCAGTGAATCGCTGGGGGCGCCTGAAGCTTTCTTT

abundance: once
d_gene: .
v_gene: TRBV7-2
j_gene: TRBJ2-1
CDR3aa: CASSLGGEFF
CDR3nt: TGTGCCAGCAGTCTAGGGGGGGAGTTCTTC

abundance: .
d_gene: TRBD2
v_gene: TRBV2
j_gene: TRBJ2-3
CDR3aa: CASSEWAGGPSDTQYF
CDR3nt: TGTGCCAGCAGTGAATGGGCGGGAGGGCCATCAGATACGCAGTATTTT

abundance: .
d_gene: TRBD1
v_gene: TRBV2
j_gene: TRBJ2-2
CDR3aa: CARDRGTGELFF
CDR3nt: TGTGCCAGGGACAGGGGCACCGGGGAGCTGTTTTTT

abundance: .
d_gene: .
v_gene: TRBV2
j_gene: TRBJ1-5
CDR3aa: CASRGEGGSNQPQHF
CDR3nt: TGTGCCAGCAGGGGGGAAGGAGGGAGCAATCAGCCCCAGCATTTT

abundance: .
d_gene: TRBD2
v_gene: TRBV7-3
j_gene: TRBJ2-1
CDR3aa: CASSSTPIAGASAEQFF
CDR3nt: TGTGCCAGCAGCTCCACTCCTATAGCGGGGGCTTCCGCCGAGCAGTTCTTC

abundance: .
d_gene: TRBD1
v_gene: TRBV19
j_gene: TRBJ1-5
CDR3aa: CASSRTGSLGANPPQHF
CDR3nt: TGTGCCAGTAGTAGGACAGGGTCCTTGGGGGCCAATCCGCCCCAGCATTTT

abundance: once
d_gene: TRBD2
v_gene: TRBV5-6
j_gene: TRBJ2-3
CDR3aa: CASSLERSGRWEDTQYF
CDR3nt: TGTGCCAGCAGCTTGGAGAGAAGCGGGAGGTGGGAAGATACGCAGTATTTT

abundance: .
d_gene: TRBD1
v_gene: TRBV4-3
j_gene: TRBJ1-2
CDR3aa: CASSQDRENSYYGYTF
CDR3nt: TGCGCCAGCAGCCAGGACAGGGAAAACTCATACTATGGCTACACCTTC

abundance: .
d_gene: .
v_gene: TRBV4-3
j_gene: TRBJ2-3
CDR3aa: CASSQGGSSTDTQYF
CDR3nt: TGCGCCAGCAGCCAAGGCGGGTCGAGCACAGATACGCAGTATTTT

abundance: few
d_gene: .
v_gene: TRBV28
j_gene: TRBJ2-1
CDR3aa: CASSLLGEASYNEQFF
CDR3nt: TGTGCCAGCAGTTTATTAGGGGAGGCCTCCTACAATGAGCAGTTCTTC

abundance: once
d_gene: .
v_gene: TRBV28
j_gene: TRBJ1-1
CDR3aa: CASSRPQAEAFF
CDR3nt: TGTGCCAGCAGTAGACCCCAGGCTGAAGCTTTCTTT

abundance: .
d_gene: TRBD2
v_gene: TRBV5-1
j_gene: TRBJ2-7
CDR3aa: CASSQAGGVGEQYF
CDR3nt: TGCGCCAGCAGCCAAGCGGGGGGGGTTGGCGAGCAGTACTTC

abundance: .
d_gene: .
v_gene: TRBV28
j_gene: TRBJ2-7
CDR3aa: CASSLVQGSLYEQYF
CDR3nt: TGTGCCAGCAGTTTAGTCCAGGGAAGCCTCTACGAGCAGTACTTC